Included here is one T cell receptor (beta chain) sequence, with context. No antigen is known for it. The data derive from a study of cytomegalovirus exposure and HLA in healthy donors. For the study at large: Earlier sequencing of approximately 200 million T cells yielded fewer than 140 million unique TCR beta sequences. Study-level results: Roughly uniform sequencing depth across donors was assumed, possibly incorrectly. Later analysis identified a missense DCLRE1C variant that was linked to TCR beta V- and J-gene trimming.

This CDR3 has 12 residues. V lost 4 bases and J 9 bases, leaving 7 bases between the germline ends. Germline V gives CDR1 MNHEY, CDR2 SVGAGI. It was with 60 Vbeta and 13 Jbeta primers that the PCR ran. Data came from immunoSEQ multiplex PCR; TCRdb stores just in-frame clones and leaves some out. The sample contains fewer than 150,000 clones, around 77% of which appear only once. The source is a young woman in good health and CMV-seropositive. Sequenced input: PBMCs. V gene TRBV6-5 combines with J gene TRBJ1-6, with D hard to call. CDR3 DNA sequence: TGTGCCAGCAGTTTTAATAGTTCACCCCTCCACTTT. It codes for CASSFNSSPLHF.